These 6 T cell receptor beta chains originate from one sample sequenced in a study of cytomegalovirus exposure and HLA in healthy donors. PCR was performed using 60 Vbeta and 13 Jbeta primers. Libraries were prepared by immunoSEQ multiplex PCR; TCRdb keeps only in-frame clonotypes and omits some of them. There are 130,000 or so clones in the sample; roughly 80% occur only once, and 2% to 2.5% lies in the top ten. Input material: PBMCs. Every receptor here comes from a man younger than 45 in good health and CMV-seronegative.

The V gene is TRBV29-1, the J gene TRBJ2-7; 11 bases fit TRBD1. CDR3 length: 15 amino acids. V gave up 5 bases and J gave up 0 bases; unmatched junction bases: 6. Germline V gene lookup returns CDR1 SQVTM and CDR2 ANQGSEA. CDR3 sequence: CSVSDRGLGSYEQYF. In DNA, the CDR3 is TGCAGCGTTTCGGACAGGGGGCTAGGCTCCTACGAGCAGTACTTC.

The chain recombines TRBV4-2 with TRBJ1-5; TRBD1 matches at 7 bases. Trimming took 0 bases from V and 6 from J; bases not matched to a gene: 8. From germline, CDR1 is LGHNA and CDR2 YNFKEQ. CDR3 length: 16 residues. In DNA, the CDR3 is TGTGCCAGCAGCCAAGATTCTTCAGGGGGGATTCAGCCCCAGCATTTT. This sequence encodes CASSQDSSGGIQPQHF.

The V and J genes are TRBV5-1 and TRBJ2-1, with 9 bases aligning to TRBD2. This CDR3 region has 15 residues. From germline, CDR1 is SGHRS and CDR2 YFSETQ. J gave up 5 bases and V 5 bases, and 8 bases lay outside the gene matches. Here the CDR3 reads CASRERRGGNNEQFF. CDR3 coding DNA: TGCGCCAGCAGGGAGCGGCGGGGGGGGAACAATGAGCAGTTCTTC.

The V gene is TRBV7-6, the J gene TRBJ2-2; D is unclear. The V end lost 5 bases, the J end lost 5 bases, and 9 bases lay between the germline ends. This CDR3 is 13 amino acids long. Germline V CDR1 and CDR2: SGHVS, FNYEAQ. This CDR3 reads CASSQQRTGELFF. The CDR3 nucleotides read TGTGCCAGCAGCCAGCAGAGGACCGGGGAGCTGTTTTTT.

The chain employs TRBV7-9 and TRBJ1-1; D remains unclear. V lost 3 bases, J lost 0 bases, and 5 bases lay in between. Germline CDR1 is SEHNR and CDR2 is FQNEAQ (reference sequence). CDR3 length equals 13 residues. CDR3 sequence: CASSFPVNTEAFF. The CDR3 nucleotides read TGTGCCAGCAGCTTTCCGGTGAACACTGAAGCTTTCTTT.

V and J are TRBV11-2 and TRBJ1-1, with D perhaps TRBD1 (6 bases). Trimming removed 3 bases at V and 6 bases at J, with 20 bases between. Per germline, CDR1 SGHAT and CDR2 FQNNGV. There are 16 residues in the CDR3. In DNA, the CDR3 is TGTGCCAGCAGCTTCATTCAGTCAGGGGTCATCGCTGAAGCTTTCTTT. Encoded protein: CASSFIQSGVIAEAFF.